These T cell receptor beta chains were read from a single sample in a study of blood T cell repertoires in COVID-19. Clones were read by immunoSEQ multiplex PCR, and TCRdb kept only the in-frame ones, dropping some. Here the sample spans about 140,000 clones, almost 85% being singletons. Sample: peripheral blood. These receptors all come from a man aged 50 to 60 with acute or convalescent COVID-19. CDR3s leave out the opening cysteine and the closing phenylalanine or tryptophan. D genes are given only for firm matches.

cdr3_aa: ASSLEPGGYGYT
d_call: .
v_call: TRBV11-2

cdr3_aa: ASSYGTETTPLH
d_call: TRBD1
v_call: TRBV6-2/TRBV6-3

cdr3_aa: ASSYGTDHTEAF
d_call: .
v_call: TRBV11-2

cdr3_aa: AWSVEDRGEAF
d_call: .
v_call: TRBV30

cdr3_aa: SVFDRGREAF
d_call: TRBD1
v_call: TRBV29-1

cdr3_aa: ASSLLGRANTEAF
d_call: .
v_call: TRBV7-9

cdr3_aa: ASSEARDRPGTQY
d_call: .
v_call: TRBV2

cdr3_aa: ATSGPGEQF
d_call: .
v_call: TRBV15

cdr3_aa: ASSPLARPGREMAF
d_call: .
v_call: TRBV11-2

cdr3_aa: ASSFYLDRGNEKLF
d_call: TRBD1
v_call: TRBV28

cdr3_aa: ASSVGGIAGGREQF
d_call: TRBD2
v_call: TRBV9

cdr3_aa: ASSFLPAGDAYNEQF
d_call: TRBD2
v_call: TRBV11-2

cdr3_aa: ATSRDGSRLNQPQH
d_call: .
v_call: TRBV15

cdr3_aa: ASSLSSGGPYEQY
d_call: TRBD2
v_call: TRBV7-2

cdr3_aa: ASSLEGYQPQH
d_call: .
v_call: TRBV5-6

cdr3_aa: ASSLVGSPLH
d_call: .
v_call: TRBV5-4

cdr3_aa: ASGQGVRSTDTQY
d_call: TRBD1
v_call: TRBV2

cdr3_aa: ASSFALAGGQETQY
d_call: TRBD2
v_call: TRBV28

cdr3_aa: ASSFHRSPNYGYT
d_call: .
v_call: TRBV5-4

cdr3_aa: ASSSGTSRRDPYEQY
d_call: TRBD2
v_call: TRBV7-8

cdr3_aa: ATSRERGPLSEQY
d_call: .
v_call: TRBV15

cdr3_aa: ASRGEGAITGELF
d_call: TRBD1
v_call: TRBV6-4

cdr3_aa: ASSYDKGTDTQY
d_call: .
v_call: TRBV6-2/TRBV6-3

cdr3_aa: ASRRQGDGETQY
d_call: TRBD1
v_call: TRBV5-1

cdr3_aa: ASSPTPLGQPQH
d_call: .
v_call: TRBV18

cdr3_aa: ASSEMGDIIT
d_call: .
v_call: TRBV2

cdr3_aa: ASSVSGGTNSPLH
d_call: .
v_call: TRBV9

cdr3_aa: AISEGLQETQY
d_call: .
v_call: TRBV10-3

cdr3_aa: ASSLWDRSYYGYT
d_call: TRBD1
v_call: TRBV5-8

cdr3_aa: ASGRGTDYEQY
d_call: .
v_call: TRBV5-1

cdr3_aa: ASMTPQETQY
d_call: .
v_call: TRBV28

cdr3_aa: ATAPVFANNEKLF
d_call: .
v_call: TRBV19

cdr3_aa: ASSPPERLAGIHEQF
d_call: TRBD2
v_call: TRBV18

cdr3_aa: ASNPTGWLGGYT
d_call: TRBD1
v_call: TRBV6-5

cdr3_aa: ASSFQGSGNNSPLH
d_call: .
v_call: TRBV6-5